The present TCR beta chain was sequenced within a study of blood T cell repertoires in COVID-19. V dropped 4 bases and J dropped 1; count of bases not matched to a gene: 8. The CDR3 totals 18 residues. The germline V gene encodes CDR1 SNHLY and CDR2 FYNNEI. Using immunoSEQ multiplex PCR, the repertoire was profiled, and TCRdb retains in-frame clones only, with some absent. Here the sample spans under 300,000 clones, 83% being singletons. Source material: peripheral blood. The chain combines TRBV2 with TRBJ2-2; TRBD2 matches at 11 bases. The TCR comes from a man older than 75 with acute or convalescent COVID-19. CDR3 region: CASSAQQGLAGNTGELFF. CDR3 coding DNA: TGTGCCAGCAGTGCCCAGCAAGGACTAGCGGGGAACACCGGGGAGCTGTTTTTT.